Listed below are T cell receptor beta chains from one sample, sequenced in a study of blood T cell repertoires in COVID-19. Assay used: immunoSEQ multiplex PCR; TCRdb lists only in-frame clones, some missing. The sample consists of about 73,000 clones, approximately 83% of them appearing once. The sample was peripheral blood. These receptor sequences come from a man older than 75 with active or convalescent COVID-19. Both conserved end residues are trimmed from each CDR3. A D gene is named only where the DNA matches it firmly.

ASSLTGGSYEQY	TRBD1	TRBV6-2/TRBV6-3	TRBJ2-7
ASSEGQGLYNEQF	TRBD1	TRBV2	TRBJ2-1
ASSLERSPNEKLF	.	TRBV7-2	TRBJ1-4
ASSVTPGTQY	.	TRBV19	TRBJ2-5
ASSPSPQGEQY	.	TRBV18	TRBJ2-7
ASSEGSGYYNSPLH	.	TRBV6-1	TRBJ1-6
ASRPGLAGREGF	TRBD2	TRBV6-5	TRBJ2-1
ASSFRQGAFEQY	TRBD1	TRBV27	TRBJ2-7
SVENRVRF	.	TRBV29-1	TRBJ1-1
ATSDPSGTGKETQY	TRBD1	TRBV24-1	TRBJ2-5
ASRPEGRRGSDTQY	.	TRBV19	TRBJ2-3
ASSYGGARINEQF	.	TRBV5-1	TRBJ2-1
ASSAIVGRIETQY	.	TRBV9	TRBJ2-5
ASSLAGGLNEQF	.	TRBV7-9	TRBJ2-1
ASGSLAGLETQY	TRBD2	TRBV2	TRBJ2-5
ASRSNTFNEKLF	.	TRBV28	TRBJ1-4
ASSLRLAGAVDEQF	TRBD2	TRBV3-1/TRBV3-2	TRBJ2-1
ASSQDLARRRETQY	.	TRBV4-1	TRBJ2-5
ASSTRTGLQQY	TRBD1	TRBV19	TRBJ2-7
ASSYREGGDTQY	.	TRBV6-2/TRBV6-3	TRBJ2-3
ASRAGLTNTEAF	.	TRBV2	TRBJ1-1
ASSLGWQSPYEQY	.	TRBV11-2	TRBJ2-7
ASSVRLAGGRGDTQY	TRBD2	TRBV6-1	TRBJ2-3
AWRQVSVANEKLF	.	TRBV30	TRBJ1-4
ASSLAVTSGYNEQF	.	TRBV5-6	TRBJ2-1
ASRSGTEHTGELF	TRBD1	TRBV19	TRBJ2-2